Listed below are T cell receptor beta chains from one sample, sequenced in a study of chemoradiotherapy in HPV16-positive cancers. TCRdb's copy holds only in-frame clones and misses some; the assay was immunoSEQ multiplex PCR. The table has approximately 13,000 clones, approximately 90% seen once. The sample in question was tumor tissue, obtained from a patient who underwent chemoradiotherapy. The receptors stem from a human donor with HPV-associated anogenital cancer. CDR3s include the opening cysteine and the closing phenylalanine or tryptophan. A D gene is named only where the DNA matches it firmly. Size is stated for part of the rows, as once, few or many counts, or as a class when the clone is expanded.

>TRBD1|NA|TRBV7-2|TRBJ1-2
CASSPVGGGTGLGGYTF
TGTGCCAGCAGCCCCGTTGGGGGGGGGACAGGGCTGGGGGGCTACACCTTC
>NA|once|TRBV6-1|TRBJ1-1
CASSDRDTKAFF
TGTGCCAGCAGTGACCGGGATACTAAAGCTTTCTTT
>NA|NA|TRBV9|TRBJ1-4
CASSARGGPTNEKLFF
TGTGCCAGCAGCGCCCGAGGGGGGCCAACTAATGAAAAACTGTTTTTT
>NA|NA|TRBV7-7|TRBJ2-3
CASSLVPRGAAQYF
TGTGCTAGCAGCTTAGTTCCCAGGGGAGCCGCGCAGTATTTT
>NA|NA|TRBV18|TRBJ2-3
CASSPDTDTQYF
TGTGCCAGCTCACCTGACACAGATACGCAGTATTTT
>NA|NA|TRBV30|TRBJ2-1
CAWSVLAGTSFYNEQFF
TGTGCCTGGAGTGTACTCGCCGGGACTTCCTTCTACAATGAGCAGTTCTTC
>NA|NA|TRBV16|TRBJ1-5
CASSLTGGLQPQHF
TGTGCCAGCAGCCTTACAGGTGGACTCCAGCCCCAGCATTTT
>NA|NA|TRBV10-1|TRBJ1-1
CASSDRGSGEAFF
TGCGCCAGCAGTGACAGGGGCTCTGGTGAAGCTTTCTTT
>TRBD2|NA|TRBV4-1|TRBJ2-2
CASSLDSLAGGSTGELFF
TGCGCCAGCAGCCTCGATTCACTAGCGGGAGGGAGCACCGGGGAGCTGTTTTTT
>TRBD2|NA|TRBV5-1|TRBJ2-2
CASSPVGREGRSDTGELFF
TGCGCCAGCAGCCCCGTGGGGCGGGAGGGCCGATCAGACACCGGGGAGCTGTTTTTT
>NA|NA|TRBV5-1|TRBJ2-5
CASKTGTTQETQYF
TGCGCCAGCAAAACCGGGACAACCCAAGAGACCCAGTACTTC
>NA|NA|TRBV19|TRBJ1-3
CASSIGVSGNTIYF
TGTGCCAGTAGTATAGGCGTCTCTGGAAACACCATATATTTT
>NA|NA|TRBV5-6|TRBJ2-7
CASSLLTTFHEQYF
TGTGCCAGCAGCTTACTGACTACGTTCCACGAGCAGTACTTC
>NA|NA|TRBV7-6|TRBJ2-1
CASSLSPGRANEQFF
TGTGCCAGCAGCTTATCGCCGGGAAGGGCAAATGAGCAGTTCTTC
>NA|NA|TRBV30|TRBJ1-4
CASSQNEKLFF
TGTGCCTCCTCCCAAAATGAAAAACTGTTTTTT
>NA|NA|TRBV11-3|TRBJ1-1
CASSLDLEGLIHPEAFF
TGTGCCAGCAGCTTAGATCTGGAGGGACTGATCCACCCTGAAGCTTTCTTT
>NA|NA|TRBV18|TRBJ2-1
CASSPPSQGSYEQFF
TGTGCCAGCTCACCACCGTCTCAGGGGAGCTATGAGCAGTTCTTC
>TRBD1|NA|TRBV29-1|TRBJ2-7
CSASEPGQGIYEQYF
TGCAGCGCTTCTGAACCGGGACAGGGAATCTACGAGCAGTACTTC
>TRBD1|NA|TRBV18|TRBJ2-7
CASSPSTGDYEQYF
TGTGCCAGCTCACCCTCGACAGGGGACTACGAGCAGTACTTC
>NA|NA|TRBV11-3|TRBJ2-6
CASSFSGGISGANVLTF
TGTGCCAGCAGCTTTAGTGGAGGGATCTCTGGGGCCAACGTCCTGACTTTC
>NA|NA|TRBV5-1|TRBJ2-3
CASSLGKGWADTQYF
TGCGCCAGCAGCTTGGGGAAGGGGTGGGCAGATACGCAGTATTTT
>NA|NA|TRBV7-3|TRBJ2-1
CASSLTGVNNEQFF
TGTGCCAGCAGCTTAACGGGGGTTAACAATGAGCAGTTCTTC
>NA|NA|TRBV2|TRBJ2-1
CASRAYNEQFF
TGTGCCAGCCGAGCCTACAATGAGCAGTTCTTC
>TRBD2|NA|TRBV9|TRBJ2-1
CASSVRTSGRAFTAEQFF
TGTGCCAGCAGCGTGAGGACTAGCGGGAGGGCTTTTACCGCTGAGCAGTTCTTC
>TRBD2|NA|TRBV9|TRBJ2-1
CASSVESGRAHEQFF
TGTGCCAGCAGCGTAGAAAGCGGGAGGGCCCATGAGCAGTTCTTC
>TRBD2|NA|TRBV11-3|TRBJ2-1
CASSPIAGGVDEQFF
TGTGCCAGCAGCCCTATAGCGGGAGGGGTAGATGAGCAGTTCTTC
>TRBD1|NA|TRBV27|TRBJ2-1
CASRLTGPYNEQFF
TGTGCCAGCAGATTGACAGGGCCCTACAATGAGCAGTTCTTC
>NA|NA|TRBV2|TRBJ2-1
CASRPWAVDEQFF
TGTGCCAGCAGACCTTGGGCCGTGGATGAGCAGTTCTTC
>NA|NA|TRBV13|TRBJ1-1
CASSPGGSSEAFF
TGTGCCAGCAGCCCTGGAGGGAGCAGTGAAGCTTTCTTT
>NA|once|TRBV7-2|TRBJ1-3
CASSLDRSYSGNTIYF
TGTGCCAGCAGCTTAGACAGGTCGTACTCTGGAAACACCATATATTTT
>TRBD1|once|TRBV5-1|TRBJ1-1
CASSPSIWGQGSTEAFF
TGCGCCAGCAGCCCATCTATTTGGGGACAGGGTTCCACTGAAGCTTTCTTT
>NA|NA|TRBV7-8|TRBJ2-1
CASSSGEDNEQFF
TGTGCCAGCAGCTCAGGAGAGGACAATGAGCAGTTCTTC
>NA|NA|TRBV5-1|TRBJ2-2
CASSGRGGIHTGELFF
TGCGCCAGCTCCGGTCGTGGCGGGATACACACCGGGGAGCTGTTTTTT
>NA|NA|TRBV6-5|TRBJ1-2
CASSYSQGGGYTF
TGTGCCAGCAGTTACTCCCAGGGAGGTGGCTACACCTTC
>NA|NA|TRBV7-8|TRBJ2-6
CASSLGSGASRANVLTF
TGTGCCAGCAGCTTAGGTTCCGGGGCTAGCAGGGCCAACGTCCTGACTTTC
>NA|NA|TRBV15|TRBJ2-3
CATSRDKRGDTQYF
TGTGCCACCAGCAGAGATAAACGCGGTGATACGCAGTATTTT
>NA|NA|TRBV5-1|TRBJ2-7
CAGQVRVYPYEQYF
TGCGCCGGCCAGGTTAGGGTATACCCCTACGAGCAGTACTTC
>NA|once|TRBV5-1|TRBJ2-1
CASSLDGQPYNEQFF
TGCGCCAGCAGCTTGGACGGACAGCCCTACAATGAGCAGTTCTTC
>NA|NA|TRBV6-1|TRBJ1-1
CASSEGLNTEAFF
TGTGCCAGCAGTGAAGGTCTGAACACTGAAGCTTTCTTT
>NA|NA|TRBV6-6|TRBJ2-1
CASSKAEEQFF
TGTGCCAGCAGTAAAGCGGAGGAGCAGTTCTTC
>TRBD2|NA|TRBV6-6|TRBJ2-5
CASSYYTSGRETQYF
TGTGCCAGCAGTTACTATACTAGCGGGAGGGAGACCCAGTACTTC
>NA|NA|TRBV6-6|TRBJ1-2
CASSYSGQGRQGYTF
TGTGCCAGCAGTTACTCGGGACAAGGGCGTCAAGGCTACACCTTC
>TRBD2|once|TRBV18|TRBJ2-1
CASSPTSGRDYNEQFF
TGTGCCAGCTCACCAACTAGCGGGAGGGACTACAATGAGCAGTTCTTC
>NA|NA|TRBV5-1|TRBJ2-5
CASSSVAGQETQYF
TGCGCCAGCAGCTCGGTAGCGGGACAGGAGACCCAGTACTTC
>NA|NA|TRBV5-1|TRBJ2-5
CASSLSGGTRWETQYF
TGCGCCAGCAGCTTGAGTGGGGGTACTAGGTGGGAGACCCAGTACTTC
>TRBD1|once|TRBV18|TRBJ2-5
CASSPRTGVQETQYF
TGTGCCAGCTCACCAAGGACAGGGGTACAAGAGACCCAGTACTTC
>NA|NA|TRBV28|TRBJ2-1
CASSPGSTNEQFF
TGTGCCAGCAGCCCGGGTAGCACCAATGAGCAGTTCTTC
>TRBD1|NA|TRBV28|TRBJ1-4
CASRATGGTNEKLFF
TGTGCCAGCAGAGCCACAGGGGGAACTAATGAAAAACTGTTTTTT
>NA|few|TRBV7-3|TRBJ1-1
CASSSTSGLVLEMNTEAFF
TGTGCCAGCAGCTCAACCTCCGGTCTGGTTTTAGAGATGAACACTGAAGCTTTCTTT
>TRBD1|NA|TRBV9|TRBJ1-2
CASTLGQDYGYTF
TGTGCCAGCACCCTCGGACAGGATTATGGCTACACCTTC
>NA|NA|TRBV30|TRBJ1-1
CAGTPIGTEAFF
TGTGCCGGTACTCCGATTGGGACTGAAGCTTTCTTT
>NA|NA|TRBV7-9|TRBJ1-1
CASSLGSANTEAFF
TGTGCCAGCAGTTTAGGGTCGGCGAACACTGAAGCTTTCTTT
>TRBD2|NA|TRBV11-2|TRBJ2-7
CASSLAPSGSYEQYF
TGTGCCAGCAGCTTAGCGCCTAGCGGGAGCTACGAGCAGTACTTC
>NA|once|TRBV10-3|TRBJ1-2
CAISETDREDGYTF
TGTGCCATCAGTGAGACCGACAGAGAGGATGGCTACACCTTC
>NA|NA|TRBV5-1|TRBJ1-5
CASSYTGMEQPQHF
TGCGCCAGCAGCTATACAGGGATGGAACAGCCCCAGCATTTT
>NA|NA|TRBV11-2|TRBJ1-1
CASSPDMNTEAFF
TGTGCCAGCAGCCCCGACATGAACACTGAAGCTTTCTTT
>NA|NA|TRBV5-1|TRBJ2-1
CASSSTVGRSYNEQFF
TGCGCCAGCAGTTCCACAGTGGGAAGATCCTACAATGAGCAGTTCTTC